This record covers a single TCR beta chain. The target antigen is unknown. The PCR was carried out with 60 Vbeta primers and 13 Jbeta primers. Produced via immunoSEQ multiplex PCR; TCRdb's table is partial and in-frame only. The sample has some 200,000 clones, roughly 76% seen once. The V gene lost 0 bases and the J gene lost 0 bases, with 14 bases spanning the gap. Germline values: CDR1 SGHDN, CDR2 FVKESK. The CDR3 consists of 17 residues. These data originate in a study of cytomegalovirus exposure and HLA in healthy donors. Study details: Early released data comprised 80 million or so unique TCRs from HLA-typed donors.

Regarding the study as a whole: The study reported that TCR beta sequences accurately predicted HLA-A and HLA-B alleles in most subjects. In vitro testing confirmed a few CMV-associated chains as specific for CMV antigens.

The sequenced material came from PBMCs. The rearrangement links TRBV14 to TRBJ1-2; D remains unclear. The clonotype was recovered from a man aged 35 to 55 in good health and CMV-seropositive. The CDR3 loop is CASSQDPAWSSNYGYTF. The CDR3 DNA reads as TGTGCCAGCAGCCAAGATCCGGCTTGGAGTTCTAACTATGGCTACACCTTC. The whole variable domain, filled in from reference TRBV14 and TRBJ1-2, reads EAGVTQFPSHSVIEKGQTVTLRCDPISGHDNLYWYRRVMGKEIKFLLHFVKESKQDESGMPNNRFLAERTGGTYSTLKVQPAELEDSGVYFCASSQDPAWSSNYGYTFGSGTRLTVV.